Listed below are T cell receptor beta chains from one sample, sequenced in a study of shared clonotypes between healthy human individuals. Clones were sequenced by immunoSEQ multiplex PCR, and TCRdb holds only the in-frame ones, with some missing. The table includes about 2.2 million clones, approximately 92% detected once. The sequencing input was naive CD8+ T cells from PBMCs. Receptors originate from a man aged 18 to 30 in good health. Some clones in this sample may be carry-over from other donors' samples. Each CDR3 is given with its conserved first and last residue. A D gene is named only where the DNA matches it firmly. Where a row states a size, it is once, few, many or the class of an expanded clone; other rows omit it.

CASSPRLTGGAKTEAFF TGTGCCAGCAGCCCCCGGCTGACAGGGGGCGCGAAGACTGAAGCTTTCTTT TRBJ1-1 - TRBD1 TRBV9
CASSTDRENEKLFF TGCGCCAGCAGCACCGACAGGGAGAATGAAAAACTGTTTTTT TRBJ1-4 - TRBD1 TRBV4-3
CASSPNSGVQQYF TGTGCCAGCAGCCCAAACTCGGGGGTGCAGCAGTACTTC TRBJ2-7 - - TRBV5-6
CSAQLGTGELFF TGCAGCGCCCAACTTGGCACCGGGGAGCTGTTTTTT TRBJ2-2 - - TRBV29-1
CASSHGQARFEQYF TGTGCCAGCAGCCATGGACAGGCTCGTTTCGAGCAGTACTTC TRBJ2-7 - TRBD1 TRBV7-9
CASRATVATNEKLFF TGCGCCAGCAGGGCGACAGTAGCAACTAATGAAAAACTGTTTTTT TRBJ1-4 once - TRBV10-2
CASSQDPGLATYNEQFF TGCGCCAGCAGCCAAGATCCGGGACTAGCGACCTACAATGAGCAGTTCTTC TRBJ2-1 - TRBD2 TRBV4-3
CASSSPAGGNTGELFF TGTGCCAGCAGCTCGCCTGCGGGGGGAAACACCGGGGAGCTGTTTTTT TRBJ2-2 - TRBD2 TRBV7-9
CASSFGITNEKLFF TGTGCCAGCAGCTTTGGAATTACTAATGAAAAACTGTTTTTT TRBJ1-4 - - TRBV7-9
CASSLSTGAQPQHF TGTGCCAGCAGCTTGAGTACAGGGGCCCAGCCCCAGCATTTT TRBJ1-5 - TRBD1 TRBV5-8
CASSSGQGETQYF TGTGCCAGCAGCTCCGGACAGGGAGAGACCCAGTACTTC TRBJ2-5 - TRBD1 TRBV13
CASSLLAGKDNEQFF TGTGCCAGCAGCTTACTAGCGGGAAAAGATAATGAGCAGTTCTTC TRBJ2-1 once TRBD2 TRBV7-3
CASSVGSGRNYEQFF TGTGCCAGCAGCGTAGGTAGCGGGAGGAACTATGAGCAGTTCTTC TRBJ2-1 - TRBD2 TRBV9
CASSPGTSGRDTQYF TGTGCCAGTAGTCCGGGGACTAGCGGGAGAGATACGCAGTATTTT TRBJ2-3 - TRBD2 TRBV19
CASRPGQGDEQYF TGTGCCAGCAGACCGGGACAGGGGGACGAGCAGTACTTC TRBJ2-7 - TRBD1 TRBV27
CASSFNKRGLVFHEQFF TGTGCCAGCAGCTTCAACAAGCGGGGACTAGTGTTCCATGAGCAGTTCTTC TRBJ2-1 once TRBD2 TRBV7-9
CASSPGLQEGDTQYF TGCGCCAGCAGCCCGGGACTACAAGAGGGTGATACGCAGTATTTT TRBJ2-3 - TRBD2 TRBV4-1
CAMAGWENNEQFF TGTGCCATGGCAGGGTGGGAGAATAATGAGCAGTTCTTC TRBJ2-1 once - TRBV6-1
CASSPRIRAYNEQFF TGTGCCAGCAGCCCAAGGATCAGGGCCTACAATGAGCAGTTCTTC TRBJ2-1 - - TRBV14
CASSYSGLRSPEAFF TGTGCCAGCAGTTACTCAGGGCTTAGGAGCCCTGAAGCTTTCTTT TRBJ1-1 - - TRBV6-5
CASSLRRTGFPNTGELFF TGTGCCAGCAGCTTAAGACGGACAGGGTTCCCGAACACCGGGGAGCTGTTTTTT TRBJ2-2 - TRBD1 TRBV7-8
CASSTRVGLAGVGEQFF TGTGCCAGCAGCACGAGGGTGGGACTAGCGGGAGTTGGTGAGCAGTTCTTC TRBJ2-1 - TRBD2 TRBV9
CASSLAGTEAFF TGTGCCAGCAGCCTGGCCGGAACTGAAGCTTTCTTT TRBJ1-1 - - TRBV7-9
CASSLDQGAGPTDTQYF TGTGCCAGCAGCTTAGATCAGGGCGCGGGCCCCACAGATACGCAGTATTTT TRBJ2-3 - - TRBV11-2
CATSPGLGTEQYF TGTGCCACCAGCCCGGGACTAGGGACCGAGCAGTACTTC TRBJ2-7 - TRBD2 TRBV15
CSVEFGGPYEQYF TGCAGCGTTGAATTCGGGGGGCCCTACGAGCAGTACTTC TRBJ2-7 - - TRBV29-1
CASSVHPQESNTGELFF TGTGCCAGCAGCGTCCACCCACAGGAATCGAACACCGGGGAGCTGTTTTTT TRBJ2-2 - - TRBV9
CASSFEAQEQYF TGTGCCAGCAGTTTCGAGGCCCAGGAGCAGTACTTC TRBJ2-7 - - TRBV28
CASSLWAGDNEQFF TGTGCCAGCAGCTTATGGGCAGGAGACAATGAGCAGTTCTTC TRBJ2-1 - - TRBV11-2
CASSENEGVTTYEQYF TGTGCCAGCAGCGAGAATGAGGGGGTCACGACCTACGAGCAGTACTTC TRBJ2-7 - - TRBV7-9
CASSPQERNEQFF TGTGCCAGTAGTCCCCAGGAGAGAAATGAGCAGTTCTTC TRBJ2-1 - - TRBV19
CASSDPGHTEAFF TGTGCCAGCAGTGACCCAGGACACACTGAAGCTTTCTTT TRBJ1-1 - - TRBV27
CASSSAERELGETQYF TGTGCCAGCAGCTCCGCCGAGCGGGAGTTAGGAGAGACCCAGTACTTC TRBJ2-5 - TRBD2 TRBV11-1
CASSDSAGYNEKLFF TGTGCCAGTAGTGACTCGGCCGGATATAATGAAAAACTGTTTTTT TRBJ1-4 - - TRBV19
CASSLEGTQGYTF TGTGCCAGCAGCTTAGAAGGAACTCAAGGCTACACCTTC TRBJ1-2 - - TRBV7-6
CASRQGRGTEAFF TGTGCCAGCAGGCAGGGGCGTGGGACTGAAGCTTTCTTT TRBJ1-1 few - TRBV27
CASSRQVVANSNQPQHF TGTGCCAGCAGTAGACAGGTGGTGGCTAATAGCAATCAGCCCCAGCATTTT TRBJ1-5 - - TRBV6-4
CASSLGQGREQFF TGTGCCAGCAGCTTAGGACAGGGTAGGGAGCAGTTCTTC TRBJ2-1 once TRBD1 TRBV11-2
CARSLSTSVAYEQYF TGTGCCAGAAGCTTGAGCACTAGCGTTGCCTACGAGCAGTACTTC TRBJ2-7 - TRBD2 TRBV5-3
CAWSVWDTYEQYF TGTGCCTGGAGTGTCTGGGACACCTACGAGCAGTACTTC TRBJ2-7 - - TRBV30
CASSVESGRGLDEQFF TGTGCCAGCAGCGTAGAATCGGGCAGGGGGCTAGATGAGCAGTTCTTC TRBJ2-1 - TRBD1 TRBV9
CSVEEGRYEQYF TGCAGCGTTGAGGAGGGGAGGTACGAGCAGTACTTC TRBJ2-7 - - TRBV29-1
CASSVGGRGPDFYEQYF TGTGCCAGCAGCGTAGGGGGTAGGGGACCCGATTTTTACGAGCAGTACTTC TRBJ2-7 - - TRBV9
CASSSSGPTYEQYF TGTGCCAGCAGCTCTTCGGGACCAACCTACGAGCAGTACTTC TRBJ2-7 - - TRBV11-2
CASSNLGTSVLNIDYNEQFF TGTGCCAGTAGTAACCTCGGGACTAGCGTCCTGAATATCGACTACAATGAGCAGTTCTTC TRBJ2-1 once TRBD2 TRBV19
CSVETVGGTTGELFF TGCAGCGTTGAGACGGTGGGAGGCACGACCGGGGAGCTGTTTTTT TRBJ2-2 - - TRBV29-1
CASSRERGRNQPQHF TGTGCCAGCAGCCGGGAAAGGGGTCGCAATCAGCCCCAGCATTTT TRBJ1-5 - - TRBV5-5
CASSQVGLADYNEQFF TGCGCCAGCAGCCAAGTGGGACTAGCGGATTACAATGAGCAGTTCTTC TRBJ2-1 once TRBD2 TRBV4-3
CASSLIGTALNEQFF TGCGCCAGCAGCCTTATCGGGACAGCACTAAATGAGCAGTTCTTC TRBJ2-1 - TRBD1 TRBV5-1
CASSPGLAGRSSYEQYF TGTGCCAGCAGTCCGGGACTAGCGGGTAGGAGCTCCTACGAGCAGTACTTC TRBJ2-7 - TRBD2 TRBV2
CAWRGSGVSYEQYF TGTGCCTGGAGAGGATCAGGGGTCTCCTACGAGCAGTACTTC TRBJ2-7 - - TRBV30
CASSLGLWQNGAEAFF TGTGCCAGCAGCTTAGGTCTCTGGCAGAACGGGGCTGAAGCTTTCTTT TRBJ1-1 - - TRBV7-8
CASSIISSYGYTF TGTGCCAGTAGTATCATCAGCTCCTATGGCTACACCTTC TRBJ1-2 few - TRBV19
CASSHRTGGYEQYF TGCGCCAGCAGCCACCGGACAGGGGGCTACGAGCAGTACTTC TRBJ2-7 - TRBD1 TRBV4-1
CASSFSGVTYNEQFF TGTGCCAGCAGCTTTTCTGGAGTTACCTACAATGAGCAGTTCTTC TRBJ2-1 - - TRBV5-6
CSVGNPLADSTDTQYF TGCAGCGTTGGTAACCCGCTAGCGGATAGCACAGATACGCAGTATTTT TRBJ2-3 - TRBD2 TRBV29-1
CAIKNLASGNTIYF TGTGCCATCAAAAATTTGGCCTCTGGAAACACCATATATTTT TRBJ1-3 - - TRBV10-3